These 26 T cell receptor beta chains originate from one sample sequenced in a study of T cells in Graves' hyperthyroidism and ophthalmopathy. Amplified TCR beta CDR3 regions came from RNA transcripts. First-round RT-PCR of the TCR CDR3 relied on the HTBI primer set. TCRdb ran MiXCR on the multiplex PCR reads and lists one entry per CDR3 protein. Seen here are a few hundred thousand distinct CDR3 sequences, 16% observed once, and the top ten hold approximately 3.5%. The specimen was blood. The receptors here all came from a woman aged 40 to 55 with Graves' ophthalmopathy.

The chain employs TRBV4-1 and TRBJ2-2; 7 positions agree with TRBD2. V was clipped by 1 base and J by 0 bases; unmatched bases: 5. The CDR3 is made up of 17 amino acids. Per germline, CDR1 MGHRA and CDR2 YSYEKL. The CDR3 is CASSQAERGANTGELFF. Here the CDR3 DNA reads TGCGCCAGCAGCCAAGCGGAGCGGGGCGCGAACACCGGGGAGCTGTTTTTT.

The chain joins TRBV3-1 to TRBJ2-7; TRBD2 aligns across 8 bases. The length of the CDR3 is 16 residues. Per germline, CDR1 LGHDT and CDR2 YNNKEL (reference sequence). Unmatched junction bases numbered 19, after V lost 6 bases and J lost 9 bases. The CDR3 reads CASSLGGGLEQRRQYF. The CDR3 DNA sequence: TGTGCCAGCAGTCTTGGGGGGGGACTAGAACAACGGCGGCAGTACTTC.

J is TRBJ2-4 and V is TRBV7-2; 12 bases align to TRBD2. The CDR3 spans 20 residues. Germline-derived CDR1 and CDR2 are SGHTA and FQGNSA. J was trimmed by 3 bases and V by 4 bases; bases with no gene match: 16. The CDR3 nucleotides are TGTGCCAGCAGCTCGCGACTAGCGGGAGAGTATCCGGATGTCAAAAACATTCAGTACTTC. Residues: CASSSRLAGEYPDVKNIQYF.

This clonotype was observed many times. The V gene is TRBV7-3, the J gene TRBJ2-1; TRBD2 aligns across 8 bases. With V trimmed by 5 bases and J by 2 bases, 14 bases remained unmatched. Germline CDR1 SGHTA, CDR2 FQGTGA. CDR3 length equals 18 residues. CDR3 bases: TGTGCCAGCAGCCTAGCGGGTTCGGGGCGGAGGACCTACAATGAGCAGTTCTTC. It specifies CASSLAGSGRRTYNEQFF.

This clonotype turned up a few times. The gene calls are TRBV7-9 and TRBJ1-2; weak D call: TRBD1 (6 bases). V lost 4 bases and J lost 7, with 10 bases in between. Germline V gene lookup returns CDR1 SEHNR and CDR2 FQNEAQ (reference sequence). This CDR3 has 12 amino acids. CDR3 nucleotide sequence: TGTGCCAGCAGCTCTGGGGGCAGTGGCTACACCTTC. Translation: CASSSGGSGYTF.

This clonotype has ten or more counts. This sequence joins TRBV7-2 and TRBJ2-2; D unresolved. V lost 5 bases to trimming and J lost 5 bases, with 15 bases between them. CDR3 length: 15 amino acids. Per the germline V gene, CDR1 is SGHTA and CDR2 is FQGNSA. Here the CDR3 reads CASSPVRVRTGELFF. The CDR3 region has the DNA TGTGCCAGCAGCCCGGTCCGCGTCAGGACCGGGGAGCTGTTTTTT. The whole variable domain, filled in from reference TRBV7-2 and TRBJ2-2, reads GAGVSQSPSNKVTEKGKDVELRCDPISGHTALYWYRQSLGQGLEFLIYFQGNSAPDKSGLPSDRFSAERTGGSVSTLTIQRTQQEDSAVYLCASSPVRVRTGELFFGEGSRLTVL.

This clonotype turned up a few times. V gene TRBV7-9 combines with J gene TRBJ1-5; TRBD1 might be the D (6 bases). V was shortened by 3 bases and J by 8 bases, with 17 bases between the two germline ends. Germline CDR1 and CDR2: SEHNR and FQNEAQ (reference sequence). The CDR3 contains 15 residues. The CDR3 sequence: CASSFGTQYIKPQHF. In DNA, the CDR3 is TGTGCCAGCAGCTTCGGGACACAATACATCAAGCCCCAGCATTTT. The complete variable domain, with remaining parts taken from reference TRBV7-9 and TRBJ1-5, reads DTGVSQNPRHKITKRGQNVTFRCDPISEHNRLYWYRQTLGQGPEFLTYFQNEAQLEKSRLLSDRFSAERPKGSFSTLEIQRTEQGDSAMYLCASSFGTQYIKPQHFGDGTRLSIL.

Concerning this clonotype: This may arise from a read error, as a much more abundant clone is one base away. The DNA for the CDR3 is TGTGCCAGCAGTGTTCGAAAGTACCAAGAGACCCAGTACTTC. Protein product: CASSVRKYQETQYF. This rearrangement joins TRBV2 to TRBJ2-5; no definite D call. The CDR3 is made up of 14 amino acids. Per the germline V gene, CDR1 is SNHLY and CDR2 is FYNNEI. Trimming took off 4 bases at V and 0 bases at J, with 9 bases between the two ends.

The DNA of the CDR3 is TGTGCCCGGAAAGCGGGGCTGAACACTGAAGCTTTCTTT. Amino acid sequence: CARKAGLNTEAFF. This chain links TRBV30 with TRBJ1-1; possible D gene TRBD1, 5 bases. Trimming took 8 bases from V and 0 from J, leaving 13 bases between them. The length of the CDR3 is 13 residues. The germline gives CDR1 GTSNPN, CDR2 SVGIG (reference sequence).

The sample holds many counts of this clonotype. The V call is TRBV11-2, the J call TRBJ2-2; 10 bases map to TRBD2. CDR1 and CDR2 (germline): SGHAT, FQNNGV. V shed 3 bases, J shed 3 bases, and the junction held 10 bases outside the gene matches. This CDR3 spans 18 amino acids. The CDR3 here is CASSFPSGRAVDTGELFF. The DNA of the CDR3 is TGTGCCAGCAGCTTCCCCAGCGGGAGGGCCGTCGACACCGGGGAGCTGTTTTTT.

The V gene is TRBV30, the J gene TRBJ1-1; D is ambiguous. Germline values: CDR1 GTSNPN, CDR2 SVGIG (reference sequence). Trimming pared 5 bases from V and 3 bases from J, leaving 16 bases between. This CDR3 is built from 14 residues. CDR3 DNA: TGTGCCTGGGATCTTAGAGGTCGAGACACTGAAGCTTTCTTT. This codes for CAWDLRGRDTEAFF.

This clonotype was counted ten times or more. This chain uses TRBV2 with TRBJ2-3, with 8 bases aligning to TRBD2. Per the germline V gene, CDR1 is SNHLY and CDR2 is FYNNEI. The CDR3 runs 16 residues. V shed 4 bases and J 5 bases; nucleotides not matched to a gene: 11. CDR3 bases: TGTGCCAGCAGTGGGTCGACTAGCGCGGCGATAGATACGCAGTATTTT. It encodes CASSGSTSAAIDTQYF. The variable domain in full, with the rest retrieved from reference TRBV2 and TRBJ2-3, is EPEVTQTPSHQVTQMGQEVILRCVPISNHLYFYWYRQILGQKVEFLVSFYNNEISEKSEIFDDQFSVERPDGSNFTLKIRSTKLEDSAMYFCASSGSTSAAIDTQYFGPGTRLTVL.

The chain joins TRBV28 to TRBJ1-5; perhaps TRBD1 as D (6 bases). From germline, CDR1 is MDHEN and CDR2 SYDVKM. The V gene lost 3 bases and the J gene lost 5 bases, with 14 bases spanning the gap. This CDR3 is 15 amino acids long. The CDR3 loop is CASSLGGQNYQPQHF. The CDR3 bases are TGTGCCAGCAGTTTGGGGGGGCAGAACTATCAGCCCCAGCATTTT.

This clonotype appeared a few times. The V and J genes are TRBV6-1 and TRBJ2-7; 8 bases agree with TRBD1. The CDR3 totals 14 residues. Trimming cost V 5 bases and J 6 bases; bases outside gene matches: 9. Germline V gene lookup returns CDR1 MNHNS and CDR2 SASEGT. The CDR3 bases are TGTGCCAGCAGTTCCGGGACAGGTTATTCCGAGCAGTACTTC. It translates to CASSSGTGYSEQYF.

This clonotype was recorded once. The V gene is TRBV7-9, the J gene TRBJ2-1; D remains unclear. Trimming removed 1 base from V and 10 bases from J, with 17 bases in between. In germline, CDR1 is SEHNR, CDR2 FQNEAQ (reference sequence). CDR3 length: 15 amino acids. DNA of the CDR3: TGTGCCAGCAGCTTAGGAGTGGGTAGAAGCTCGGAGCAGTTCTTC. It specifies CASSLGVGRSSEQFF.

This clonotype was counted ten times or more. The chain recombines TRBV6-1 with TRBJ1-5; D gene ambiguous. V was shortened by 3 bases and J by 2 bases, with 8 bases between the two germline ends. Germline assignment: CDR1 MNHNS and CDR2 SASEGT. The CDR3 is made up of 14 amino acids. CDR3 DNA: TGTGCCAGCAGTGATAACGGGGGCAATCAGCCCCAGCATTTT. Its protein is CASSDNGGNQPQHF.

This clonotype was counted many times. The rearrangement links TRBV30 to TRBJ2-5; D unclear. CDR1 and CDR2 (germline): GTSNPN, SVGIG (reference sequence). Trimming removed 0 bases at V and 2 bases at J, with 7 bases between. There are 13 residues in the CDR3. This chain's CDR3 is CAWSVEQQETQYF. The CDR3 nucleotides read TGTGCCTGGAGTGTTGAGCAGCAAGAGACCCAGTACTTC.

The gene calls are TRBV12-3 or TRBV12-4 and TRBJ2-2; D gene unclear. Trimming shortened V by 6 bases and J by 1 base, and 15 bases separated the two germline ends. The length of the CDR3 is 16 residues. DNA of the CDR3: TGTGCCAGCAGCTACTTTGACGAACTGAACACCGGGGAGCTGTTTTTT. Translation gives CASSYFDELNTGELFF.

This clonotype was found many times. The chain employs TRBV5-6 and TRBJ2-3; D gene ambiguous. The germline gives CDR1 SGHDT, CDR2 YYEEEE. The CDR3 totals 14 residues. V was cut by 4 bases and J by 2 bases, with 11 bases left in between. CDR3 protein: CASSQRQITDTQYF. CDR3 bases: TGTGCCAGCAGCCAGAGGCAAATCACAGATACGCAGTATTTT.

J is TRBJ2-5 and V is TRBV7-2; 13 bases are shared with TRBD2. The CDR3 runs to 16 residues. From germline, CDR1 is SGHTA and CDR2 FQGNSA. V dropped 5 bases and J dropped 1; count of bases not matched to a gene: 4. The CDR3 DNA follows: TGTGCCAGCAGCCATACTAGCGGGAGGGCCCAAGAGACCCAGTACTTC. It translates to CASSHTSGRAQETQYF.

At least ten counts were recorded for this clonotype. The genes are TRBV20-1 and TRBJ2-1; TRBD2 matches 11 bases. This CDR3 has 15 amino acids. V dropped 3 bases and J dropped 3; count of bases not matched to a gene: 4. Germline V gene sequence: CDR1 DFQATT, CDR2 SNEGSKA (reference sequence). In DNA, the CDR3 is TGCAGTGCTAGTCCGGGACTAGCGGTCTACAATGAGCAGTTCTTC. Its protein is CSASPGLAVYNEQFF.

The chain employs TRBV6-1 and TRBJ2-1; D is ambiguous. Germline values: CDR1 MNHNS, CDR2 SASEGT. This CDR3 contains 14 residues. V was pared by 5 bases and J by 6 bases, with 14 bases between. The CDR3 DNA reads TGTGCCAGCAGTAGATATGGGGTGGGCAATGAGCAGTTCTTC. Translation gives CASSRYGVGNEQFF.

V usage is TRBV4-1 and J usage is TRBJ2-7, with D perhaps matching TRBD2 (5 bases). The CDR3 runs 15 residues. The V gene lost 1 base and the J gene lost 1 base, with 11 bases spanning the gap. Germline V gives CDR1 MGHRA, CDR2 YSYEKL. The CDR3 region is CASSQGDTGSYEQYF. The CDR3 region has the DNA TGCGCCAGCAGCCAAGGCGACACGGGGTCCTACGAGCAGTACTTC.

A few counts support this clonotype. V gene TRBV7-9 combines with J gene TRBJ1-1; no clear D. The CDR3 has 12 residues. Germline CDR1 SEHNR, CDR2 FQNEAQ (reference sequence). Trimming took 3 bases from V and 3 from J, leaving 5 bases between them. The CDR3 nucleotides read TGTGCCAGCAGCTTCCTTTACACTGAAGCTTTCTTT. It yields the protein CASSFLYTEAFF.

This clonotype was seen many times. The rearrangement joins TRBV11-2 to TRBJ2-6, with 8 bases matching TRBD2. Per the germline V gene, CDR1 is SGHAT and CDR2 is FQNNGV. The junction had 29 bases not matched to a gene; V was cut back by 5 bases and J by 2 bases. The CDR3 covers 24 residues. CDR3 in DNA: TGTGCCAGCAGCCCTCGGGGGGGTTGGTTGACCCAACAGATGGAACTAGCTGGGGCCAACGTCCTGACTTTC. Translated: CASSPRGGWLTQQMELAGANVLTF.

In its sample, this clonotype was seen a few times. The rearrangement joins TRBV10-2 to TRBJ1-1, with unresolved D. The CDR3 runs to 13 residues. CDR1 is WSHSY, CDR2 SAAADI, per germline. With 6 bases removed from V and 0 bases from J, the gap between germline ends came to 8 bases. CDR3 sequence (DNA): TGCGCCAGCAGCGCTTCGTTGAACACTGAAGCTTTCTTT. Translating gives CASSASLNTEAFF.